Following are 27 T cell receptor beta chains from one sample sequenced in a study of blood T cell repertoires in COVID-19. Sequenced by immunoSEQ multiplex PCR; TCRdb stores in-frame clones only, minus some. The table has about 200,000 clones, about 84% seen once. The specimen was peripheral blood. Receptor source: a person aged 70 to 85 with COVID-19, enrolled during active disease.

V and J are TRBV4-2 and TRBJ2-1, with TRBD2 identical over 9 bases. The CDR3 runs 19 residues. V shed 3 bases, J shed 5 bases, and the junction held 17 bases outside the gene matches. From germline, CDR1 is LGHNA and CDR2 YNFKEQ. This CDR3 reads CASSHSSPTASGVNNEQFF. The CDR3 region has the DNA TGTGCCAGCAGCCACTCTAGCCCCACGGCTAGCGGGGTTAACAATGAGCAGTTCTTC.

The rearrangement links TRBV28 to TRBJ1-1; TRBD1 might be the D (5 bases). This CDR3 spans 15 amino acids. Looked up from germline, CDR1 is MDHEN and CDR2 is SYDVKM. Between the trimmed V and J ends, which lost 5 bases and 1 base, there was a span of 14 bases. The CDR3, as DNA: TGTGCCAGCAGTCCCGCGGGGGGTGAGAACACTGAAGCTTTCTTT. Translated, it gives CASSPAGGENTEAFF.

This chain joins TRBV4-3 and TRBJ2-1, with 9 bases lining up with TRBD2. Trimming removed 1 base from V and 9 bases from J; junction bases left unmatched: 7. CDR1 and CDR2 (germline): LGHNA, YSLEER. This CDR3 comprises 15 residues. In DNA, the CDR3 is TGCGCCAGCAGCCAAGTTTGGACTAGCGACGTTGAGCAGTTCTTC. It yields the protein CASSQVWTSDVEQFF.

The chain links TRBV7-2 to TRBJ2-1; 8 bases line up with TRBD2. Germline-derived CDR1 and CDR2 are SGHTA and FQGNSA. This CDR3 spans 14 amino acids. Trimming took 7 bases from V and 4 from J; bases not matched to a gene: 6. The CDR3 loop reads CASKLAGVYNEQFF. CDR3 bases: TGTGCCAGCAAGCTAGCGGGTGTTTACAATGAGCAGTTCTTC. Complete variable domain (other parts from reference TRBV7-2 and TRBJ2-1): GAGVSQSPSNKVTEKGKDVELRCDPISGHTALYWYRQSLGQGLEFLIYFQGNSAPDKSGLPSDRFSAERTGGSVSTLTIQRTQQEDSAVYLCASKLAGVYNEQFFGPGTRLTVL.

The chain's CDR3 is CASREGPNTEAFF. The CDR3 DNA reads TGCGCCAGCAGGGAGGGACCAAACACTGAAGCTTTCTTT. V usage is TRBV5-1 and J usage is TRBJ1-1; perhaps TRBD1 as D (5 bases). The germline CDR1 and CDR2 sequences are SGHRS and YFSETQ. Trimming took 5 bases from V and 2 from J, leaving 10 bases between them. This CDR3 contains 13 residues.

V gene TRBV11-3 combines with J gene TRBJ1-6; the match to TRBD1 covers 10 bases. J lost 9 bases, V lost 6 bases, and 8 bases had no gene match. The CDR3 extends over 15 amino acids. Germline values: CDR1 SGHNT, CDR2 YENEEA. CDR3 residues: CASRCRDRGGSPLHF. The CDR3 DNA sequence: TGTGCCAGCAGATGCAGGGACAGGGGTGGTTCACCCCTCCACTTT.

This CDR3 reads CASSLRTGIRGSPLHF. CDR3 DNA sequence: TGTGCCAGCAGTTTACGGACAGGAATCCGGGGTTCACCCCTCCACTTT. The rearrangement joins TRBV6-2 or TRBV6-3 to TRBJ1-6; 7 bases agree with TRBD1. V was clipped by 4 bases and J by 9 bases; unmatched bases: 12. CDR1 is MNHEY, CDR2 SVGEGT, per germline. This CDR3 spans 16 amino acids.

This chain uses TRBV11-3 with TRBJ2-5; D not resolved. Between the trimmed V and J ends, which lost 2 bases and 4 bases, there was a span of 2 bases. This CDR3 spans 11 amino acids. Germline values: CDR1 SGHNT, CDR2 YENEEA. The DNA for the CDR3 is TGTGCCAGCAGCTTACGAGAGACCCAGTACTTC. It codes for CASSLRETQYF.

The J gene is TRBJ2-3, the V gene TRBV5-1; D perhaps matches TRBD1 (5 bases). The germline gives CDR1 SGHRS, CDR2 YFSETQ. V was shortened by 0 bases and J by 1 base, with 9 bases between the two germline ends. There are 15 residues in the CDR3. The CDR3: CASSLEGRGTDTQYF. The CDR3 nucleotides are TGCGCCAGCAGCTTGGAAGGCAGGGGCACAGATACGCAGTATTTT.

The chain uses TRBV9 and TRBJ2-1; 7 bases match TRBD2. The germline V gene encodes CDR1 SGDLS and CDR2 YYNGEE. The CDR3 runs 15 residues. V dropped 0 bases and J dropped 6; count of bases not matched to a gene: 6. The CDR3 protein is CASSVGGGISNEQFF. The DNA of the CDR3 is TGTGCCAGCAGCGTAGGGGGAGGGATTTCCAATGAGCAGTTCTTC.

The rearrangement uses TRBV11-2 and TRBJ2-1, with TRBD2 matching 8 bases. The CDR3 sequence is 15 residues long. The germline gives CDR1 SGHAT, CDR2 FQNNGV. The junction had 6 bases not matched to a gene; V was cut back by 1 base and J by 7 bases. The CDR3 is CASSLAGGLGNEQFF. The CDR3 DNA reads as TGTGCCAGCAGCTTAGCGGGAGGGCTTGGGAATGAGCAGTTCTTC. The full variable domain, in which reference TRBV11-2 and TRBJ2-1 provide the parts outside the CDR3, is EAGVAQSPRYKIIEKRQSVAFWCNPISGHATLYWYQQILGQGPKLLIQFQNNGVVDDSQLPKDRFSAERLKGVDSTLKIQPAKLEDSAVYLCASSLAGGLGNEQFFGPGTRLTVL.

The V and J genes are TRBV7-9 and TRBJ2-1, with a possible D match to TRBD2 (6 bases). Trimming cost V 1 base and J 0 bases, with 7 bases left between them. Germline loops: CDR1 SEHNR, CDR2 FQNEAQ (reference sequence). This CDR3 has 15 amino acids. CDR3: CASSLDGGSYNEQFF. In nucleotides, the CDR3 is TGTGCCAGCAGCTTAGACGGGGGCTCCTACAATGAGCAGTTCTTC.

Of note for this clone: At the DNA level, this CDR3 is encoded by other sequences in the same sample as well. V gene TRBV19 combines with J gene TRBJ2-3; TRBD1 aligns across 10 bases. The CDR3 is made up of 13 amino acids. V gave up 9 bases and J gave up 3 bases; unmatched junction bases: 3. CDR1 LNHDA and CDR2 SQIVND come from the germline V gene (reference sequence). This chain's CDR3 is CASRDRGTDTQYF. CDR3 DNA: TGTGCCAGCCGGGACAGGGGAACAGATACGCAGTATTTT.

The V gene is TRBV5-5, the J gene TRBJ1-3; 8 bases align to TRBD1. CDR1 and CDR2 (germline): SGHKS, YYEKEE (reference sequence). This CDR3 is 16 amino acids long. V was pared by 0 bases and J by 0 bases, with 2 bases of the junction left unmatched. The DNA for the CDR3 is TGTGCCAGCAGCTTGGTAGGGACAGGCTCTGGAAACACCATATATTTT. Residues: CASSLVGTGSGNTIYF.

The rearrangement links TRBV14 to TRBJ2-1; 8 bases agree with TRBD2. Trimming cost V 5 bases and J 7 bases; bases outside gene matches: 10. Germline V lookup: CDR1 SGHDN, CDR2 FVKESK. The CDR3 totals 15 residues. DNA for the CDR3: TGTGCCAGCAGCATTGGACTAGCCGGCAGGAATGAGCAGTTCTTC. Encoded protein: CASSIGLAGRNEQFF.

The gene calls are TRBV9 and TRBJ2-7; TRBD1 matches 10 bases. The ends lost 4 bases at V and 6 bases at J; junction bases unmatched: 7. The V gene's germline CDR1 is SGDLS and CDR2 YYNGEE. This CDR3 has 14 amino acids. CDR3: CASSKLGTGVEQYF. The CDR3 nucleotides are TGTGCCAGCAGCAAACTCGGGACAGGGGTCGAGCAGTACTTC.

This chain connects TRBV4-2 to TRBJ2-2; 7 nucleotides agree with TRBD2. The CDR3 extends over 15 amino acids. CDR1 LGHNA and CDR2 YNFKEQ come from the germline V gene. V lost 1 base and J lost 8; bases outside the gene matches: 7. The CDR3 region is CASSQVLGGRGELFF. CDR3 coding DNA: TGTGCCAGCAGCCAAGTTCTGGGCGGGAGAGGGGAGCTGTTTTTT.

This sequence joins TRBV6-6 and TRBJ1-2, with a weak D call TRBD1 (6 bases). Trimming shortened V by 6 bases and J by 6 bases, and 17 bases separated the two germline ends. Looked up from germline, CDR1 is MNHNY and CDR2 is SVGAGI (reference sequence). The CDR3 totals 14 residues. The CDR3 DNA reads TGTGCCAGCAGCGACCGAGGACAGTTTGATGGCTACACCTTC. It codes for CASSDRGQFDGYTF.

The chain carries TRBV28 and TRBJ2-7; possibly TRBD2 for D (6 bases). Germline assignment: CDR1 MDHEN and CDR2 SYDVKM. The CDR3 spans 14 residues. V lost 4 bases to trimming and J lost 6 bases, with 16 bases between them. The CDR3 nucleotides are TGTGCCAGCAGTTCCCCCGGGAGTAGCGGCGAGCAGTACTTC. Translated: CASSSPGSSGEQYF.

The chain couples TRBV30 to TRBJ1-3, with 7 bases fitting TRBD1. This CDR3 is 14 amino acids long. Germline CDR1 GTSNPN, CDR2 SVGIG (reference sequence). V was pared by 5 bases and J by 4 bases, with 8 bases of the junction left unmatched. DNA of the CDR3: TGTGCCTGGGACAGTGGGACAGCAGGAAACACCATATATTTT. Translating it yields CAWDSGTAGNTIYF.

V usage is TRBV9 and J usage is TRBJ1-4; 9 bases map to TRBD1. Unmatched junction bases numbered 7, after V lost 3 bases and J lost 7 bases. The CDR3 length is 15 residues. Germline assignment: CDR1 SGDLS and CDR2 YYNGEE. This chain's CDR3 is CASSAGTGKGEKLFF. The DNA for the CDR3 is TGTGCCAGCAGCGCTGGGACAGGGAAGGGTGAAAAACTGTTTTTT.

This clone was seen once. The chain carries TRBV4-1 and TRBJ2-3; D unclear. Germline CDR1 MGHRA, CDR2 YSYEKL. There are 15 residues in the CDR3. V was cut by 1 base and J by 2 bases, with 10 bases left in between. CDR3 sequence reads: CASSQVRQNTDTQYF. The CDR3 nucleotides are TGCGCCAGCAGCCAAGTCCGACAAAACACAGATACGCAGTATTTT.

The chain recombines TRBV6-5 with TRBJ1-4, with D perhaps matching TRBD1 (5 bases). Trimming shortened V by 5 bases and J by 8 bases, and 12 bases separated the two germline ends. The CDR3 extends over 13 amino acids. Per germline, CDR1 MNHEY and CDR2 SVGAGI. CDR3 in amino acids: CASSTGVGEKLFF. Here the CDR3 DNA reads TGTGCCAGCAGTACGGGGGTAGGGGAAAAACTGTTTTTT.

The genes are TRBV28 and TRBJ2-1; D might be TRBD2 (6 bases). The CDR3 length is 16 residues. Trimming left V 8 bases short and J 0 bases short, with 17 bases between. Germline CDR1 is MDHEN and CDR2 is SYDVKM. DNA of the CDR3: TGTGCCAGCGCGAGAAGCGGGTTCAGCTCCTACAATGAGCAGTTCTTC. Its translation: CASARSGFSSYNEQFF.

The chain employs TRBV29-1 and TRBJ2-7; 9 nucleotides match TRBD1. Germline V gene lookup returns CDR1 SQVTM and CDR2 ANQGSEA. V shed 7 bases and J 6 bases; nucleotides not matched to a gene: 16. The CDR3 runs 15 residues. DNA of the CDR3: TGCAGCGCATCACAGGGGGCAACCCGGAGTCGCGAGCAGTACTTC. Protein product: CSASQGATRSREQYF.

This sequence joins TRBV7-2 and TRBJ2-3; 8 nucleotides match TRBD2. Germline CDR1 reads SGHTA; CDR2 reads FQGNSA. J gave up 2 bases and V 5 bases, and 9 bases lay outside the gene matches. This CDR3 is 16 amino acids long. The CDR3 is CASSELAVPTTDTQYF. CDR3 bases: TGTGCCAGCAGCGAACTAGCGGTACCTACCACAGATACGCAGTATTTT.

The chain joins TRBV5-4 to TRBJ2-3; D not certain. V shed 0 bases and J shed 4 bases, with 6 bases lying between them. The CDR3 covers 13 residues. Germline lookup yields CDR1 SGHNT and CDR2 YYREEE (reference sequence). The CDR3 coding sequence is TGTGCCAGCAGCTTGGCTATGGCAGATACGCAGTATTTT. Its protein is CASSLAMADTQYF.